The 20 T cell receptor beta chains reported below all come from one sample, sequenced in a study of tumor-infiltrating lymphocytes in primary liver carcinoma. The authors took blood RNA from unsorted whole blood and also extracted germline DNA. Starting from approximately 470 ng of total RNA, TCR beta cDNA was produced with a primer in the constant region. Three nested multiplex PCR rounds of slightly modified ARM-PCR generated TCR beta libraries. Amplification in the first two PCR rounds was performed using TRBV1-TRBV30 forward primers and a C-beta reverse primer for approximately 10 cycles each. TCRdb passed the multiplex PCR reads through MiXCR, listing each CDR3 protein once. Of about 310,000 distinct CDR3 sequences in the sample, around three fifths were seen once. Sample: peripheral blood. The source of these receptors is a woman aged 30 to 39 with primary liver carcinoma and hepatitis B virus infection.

CDR3 in DNA: TGTGCCAGCAGCTTAGGGCGGACCCATGAGACCCAGTACTTC. It specifies CASSLGRTHETQYF. The chain combines TRBV7-8 with TRBJ2-5; D ambiguous. Germline V gene sequence: CDR1 SGHVS, CDR2 FQNEAQ. Trimming cost V 1 base and J 5 bases, with 11 bases left between them. The CDR3 sequence is 14 residues long.

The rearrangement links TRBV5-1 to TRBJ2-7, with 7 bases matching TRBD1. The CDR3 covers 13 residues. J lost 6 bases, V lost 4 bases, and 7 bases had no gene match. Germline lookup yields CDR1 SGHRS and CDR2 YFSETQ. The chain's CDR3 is CASSLPTGLEQYF. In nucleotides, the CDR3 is TGCGCCAGCAGCCTACCGACAGGGCTCGAGCAGTACTTC. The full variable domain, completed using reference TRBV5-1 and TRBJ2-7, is KAGVTQTPRYLIKTRGQQVTLSCSPISGHRSVSWYQQTPGQGLQFLFEYFSETQRNKGNFPGRFSGRQFSNSRSEMNVSTLELGDSALYLCASSLPTGLEQYFGPGTRLTVT.

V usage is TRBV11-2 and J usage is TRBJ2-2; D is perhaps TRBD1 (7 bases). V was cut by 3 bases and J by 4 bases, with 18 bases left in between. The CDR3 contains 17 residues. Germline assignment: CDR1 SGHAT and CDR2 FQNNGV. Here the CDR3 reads CASSFRGSGRTTGELFF. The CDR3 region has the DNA TGTGCCAGCAGCTTCAGGGGGTCGGGGAGGACCACCGGGGAGCTGTTTTTT.

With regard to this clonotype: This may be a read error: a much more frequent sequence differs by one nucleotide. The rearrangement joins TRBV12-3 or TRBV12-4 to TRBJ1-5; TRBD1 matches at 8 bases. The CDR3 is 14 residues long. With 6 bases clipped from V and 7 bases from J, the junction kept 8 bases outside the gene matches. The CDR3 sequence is CASSKAGGGQPQHF. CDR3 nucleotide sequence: TGTGCCAGCAGCAAGGCAGGGGGCGGGCAGCCCCAGCATTTT.

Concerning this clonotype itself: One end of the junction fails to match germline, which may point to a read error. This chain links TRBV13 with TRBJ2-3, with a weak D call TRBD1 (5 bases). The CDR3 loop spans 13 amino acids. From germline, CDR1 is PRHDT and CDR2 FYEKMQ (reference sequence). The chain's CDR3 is CTSSRQSWNTQYF. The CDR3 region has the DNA TGTACCAGCAGCCGACAGAGCTGGAATACGCAGTATTTT. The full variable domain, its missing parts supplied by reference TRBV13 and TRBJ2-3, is AAGVIQSPRHLIKEKRETATLKCYPIPRHDTVYWYQQGPGQDPQFLISFYEKMQSDKGSIPDRFSAQQFSDYHSELNMSSLELGDSALYFCTSSRQSWNTQYFGPGTRLTVL.

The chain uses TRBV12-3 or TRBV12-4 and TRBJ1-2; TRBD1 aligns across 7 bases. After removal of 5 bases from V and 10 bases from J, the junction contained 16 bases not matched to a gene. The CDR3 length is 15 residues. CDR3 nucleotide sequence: TGTGCCAGCAGTCCAAGAGACAGGGAGATGTACGCCTACACCTTC. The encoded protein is CASSPRDREMYAYTF.

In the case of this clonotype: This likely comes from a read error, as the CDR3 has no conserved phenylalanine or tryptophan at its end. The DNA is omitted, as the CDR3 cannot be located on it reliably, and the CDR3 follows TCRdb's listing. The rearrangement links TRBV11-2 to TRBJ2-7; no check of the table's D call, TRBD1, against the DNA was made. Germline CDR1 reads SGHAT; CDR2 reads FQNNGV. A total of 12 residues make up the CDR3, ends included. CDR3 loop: CASSFTLDEQYS.

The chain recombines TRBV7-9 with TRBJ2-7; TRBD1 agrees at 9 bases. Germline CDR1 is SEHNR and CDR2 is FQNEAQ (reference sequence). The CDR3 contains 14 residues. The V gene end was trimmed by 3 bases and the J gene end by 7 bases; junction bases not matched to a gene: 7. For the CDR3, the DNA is TGTGCCAGCAGCTTGGAACAGGGGGCCAAGGAGCAGTACTTC. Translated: CASSLEQGAKEQYF.

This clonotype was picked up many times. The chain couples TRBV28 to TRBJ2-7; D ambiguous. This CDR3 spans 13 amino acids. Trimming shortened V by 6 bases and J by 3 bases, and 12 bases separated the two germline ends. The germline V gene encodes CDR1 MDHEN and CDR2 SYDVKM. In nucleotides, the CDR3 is TGTGCCAGCAGCTTAGTGAACAGCTACGAGCAGTACTTC. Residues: CASSLVNSYEQYF.

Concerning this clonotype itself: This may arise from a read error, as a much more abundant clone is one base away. The CDR3 DNA reads TGCAGCACTGGTGGTAGGGGGGCCACTGAAGCTTTCTTT. This encodes CSTGGRGATEAFF. The chain employs TRBV29-1 and TRBJ1-1; a weak D match, TRBD1 (6 bases). The CDR3 covers 13 residues. Germline CDR1 is SQVTM and CDR2 is ANQGSEA. V lost 8 bases, J lost 4 bases, and 17 bases lay in between.

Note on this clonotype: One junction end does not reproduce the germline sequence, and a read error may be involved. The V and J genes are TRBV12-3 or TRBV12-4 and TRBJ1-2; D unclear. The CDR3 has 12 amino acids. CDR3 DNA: TGTACCAGCAGCAACACTAACTATGACTACACCTTC. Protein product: CTSSNTNYDYTF.

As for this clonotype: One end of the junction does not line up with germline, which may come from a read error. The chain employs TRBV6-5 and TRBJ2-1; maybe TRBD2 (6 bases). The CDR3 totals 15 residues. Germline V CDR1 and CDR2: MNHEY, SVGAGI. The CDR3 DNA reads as TGTGCCGGCAGTAGGGACTGGAGCTCCTACAATGAGCACTTCTTC. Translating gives CAGSRDWSSYNEHFF.

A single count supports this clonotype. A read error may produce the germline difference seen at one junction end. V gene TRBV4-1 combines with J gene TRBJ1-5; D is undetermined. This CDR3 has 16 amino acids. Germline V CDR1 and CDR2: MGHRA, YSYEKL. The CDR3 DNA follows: TGCACCAGCAGCCTGTATTGGACGGATTGCAATCAGCCCCAGCATTTT. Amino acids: CTSSLYWTDCNQPQHF.

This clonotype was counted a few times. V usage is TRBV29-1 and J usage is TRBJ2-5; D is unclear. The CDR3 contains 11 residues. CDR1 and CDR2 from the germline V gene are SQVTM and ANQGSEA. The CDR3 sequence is CNAHTVQTQYF. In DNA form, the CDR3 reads TGCAACGCCCATACCGTCCAGACCCAGTACTTC.

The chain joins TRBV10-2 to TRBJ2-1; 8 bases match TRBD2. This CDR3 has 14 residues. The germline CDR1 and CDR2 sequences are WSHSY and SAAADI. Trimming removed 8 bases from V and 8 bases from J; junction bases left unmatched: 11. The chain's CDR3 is CASVRGGGNDEQFF. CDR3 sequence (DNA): TGCGCCAGCGTACGGGGGGGAGGGAATGATGAGCAGTTCTTC.

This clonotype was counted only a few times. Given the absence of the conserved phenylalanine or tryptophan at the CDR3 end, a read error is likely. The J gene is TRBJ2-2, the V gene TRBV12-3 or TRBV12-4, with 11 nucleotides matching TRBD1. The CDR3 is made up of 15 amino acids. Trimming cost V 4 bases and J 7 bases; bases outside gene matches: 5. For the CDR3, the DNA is TGTGCCAGCAGTTCCCGGACAGGGGGCAGCGGGGAGCTGTTTCTT. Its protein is CASSSRTGGSGELFL.

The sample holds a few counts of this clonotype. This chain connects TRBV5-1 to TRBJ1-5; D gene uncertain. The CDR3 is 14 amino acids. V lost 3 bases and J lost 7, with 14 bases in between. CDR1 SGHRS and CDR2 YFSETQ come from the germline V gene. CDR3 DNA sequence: TGCGCCAGCAGCTCGGACGGGGTTTGGCAGCCCCAGCATTTT. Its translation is CASSSDGVWQPQHF.

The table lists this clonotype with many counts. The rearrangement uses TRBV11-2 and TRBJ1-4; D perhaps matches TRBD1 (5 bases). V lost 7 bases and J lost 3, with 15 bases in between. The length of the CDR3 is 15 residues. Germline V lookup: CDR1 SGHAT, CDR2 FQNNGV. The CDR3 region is CASTLSPGANEKLFF. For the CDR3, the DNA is TGTGCCAGCACCCTTAGCCCGGGGGCTAATGAAAAACTGTTTTTT.

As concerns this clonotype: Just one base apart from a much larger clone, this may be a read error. CDR3 sequence reads: CSVGRQRGYTF. CDR3 DNA: TGCAGCGTTGGGAGACAGAGGGGCTACACCTTC. The V gene is TRBV29-1, the J gene TRBJ1-2; D possibly corresponds to TRBD1 (5 bases). The CDR3 runs to 11 residues. CDR1 is SQVTM, CDR2 ANQGSEA, per germline. The V end lost 4 bases, the J end lost 8 bases, and 11 bases lay between the germline ends.

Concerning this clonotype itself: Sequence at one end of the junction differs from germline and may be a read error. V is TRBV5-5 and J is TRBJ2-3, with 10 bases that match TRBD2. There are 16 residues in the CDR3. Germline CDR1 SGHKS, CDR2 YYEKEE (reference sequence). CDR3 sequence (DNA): TGTGCTAGCAGCCTCTTAGCAGCGGGAGGGGGGGATACGCAGTGTTTT. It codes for CASSLLAAGGGDTQCF.